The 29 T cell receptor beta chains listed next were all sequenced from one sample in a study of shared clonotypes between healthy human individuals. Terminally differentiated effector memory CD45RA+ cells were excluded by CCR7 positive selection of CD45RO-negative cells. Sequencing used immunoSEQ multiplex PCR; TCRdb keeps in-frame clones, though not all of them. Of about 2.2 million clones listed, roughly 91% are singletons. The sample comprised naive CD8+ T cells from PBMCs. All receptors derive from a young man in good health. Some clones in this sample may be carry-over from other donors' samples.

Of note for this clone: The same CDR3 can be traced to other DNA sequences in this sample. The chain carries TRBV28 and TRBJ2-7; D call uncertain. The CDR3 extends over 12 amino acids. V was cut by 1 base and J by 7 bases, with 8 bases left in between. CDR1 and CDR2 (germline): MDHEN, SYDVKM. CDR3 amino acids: CASSLSRVEQYF. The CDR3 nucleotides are TGTGCCAGCAGTTTATCCCGGGTTGAGCAGTACTTC.

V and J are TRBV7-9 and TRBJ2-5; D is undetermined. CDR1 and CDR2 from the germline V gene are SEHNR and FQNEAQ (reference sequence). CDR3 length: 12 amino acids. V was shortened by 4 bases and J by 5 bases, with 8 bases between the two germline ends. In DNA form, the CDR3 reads TGTGCCAGCAGCTATAGTGGTGAGACCCAGTACTTC. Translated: CASSYSGETQYF. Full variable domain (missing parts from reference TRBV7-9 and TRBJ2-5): DTGVSQNPRHKITKRGQNVTFRCDPISEHNRLYWYRQTLGQGPEFLTYFQNEAQLEKSRLLSDRFSAERPKGSFSTLEIQRTEQGDSAMYLCASSYSGETQYFGPGTRLLVL.

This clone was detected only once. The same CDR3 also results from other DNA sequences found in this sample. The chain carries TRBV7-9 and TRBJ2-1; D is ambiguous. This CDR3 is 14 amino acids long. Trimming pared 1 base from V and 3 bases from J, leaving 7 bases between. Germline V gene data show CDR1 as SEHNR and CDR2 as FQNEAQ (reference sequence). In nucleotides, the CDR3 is TGTGCCAGCAGCTTAGGGGCCAGCTACAATGAGCAGTTCTTC. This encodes CASSLGASYNEQFF.

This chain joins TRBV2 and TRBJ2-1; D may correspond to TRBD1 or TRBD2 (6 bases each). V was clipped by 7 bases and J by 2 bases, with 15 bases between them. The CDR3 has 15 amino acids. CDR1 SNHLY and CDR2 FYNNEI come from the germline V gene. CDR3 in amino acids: CASTPGGDTYNEQFF. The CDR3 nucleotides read TGTGCCAGCACCCCAGGCGGGGACACCTACAATGAGCAGTTCTTC.

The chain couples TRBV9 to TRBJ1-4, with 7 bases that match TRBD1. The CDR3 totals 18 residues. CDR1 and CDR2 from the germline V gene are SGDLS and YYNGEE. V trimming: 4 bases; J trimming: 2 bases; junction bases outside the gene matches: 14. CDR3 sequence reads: CASSPSWGGGLTNEKLFF. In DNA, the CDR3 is TGTGCCAGCAGCCCAAGCTGGGGAGGGGGCCTTACTAATGAAAAACTGTTTTTT.

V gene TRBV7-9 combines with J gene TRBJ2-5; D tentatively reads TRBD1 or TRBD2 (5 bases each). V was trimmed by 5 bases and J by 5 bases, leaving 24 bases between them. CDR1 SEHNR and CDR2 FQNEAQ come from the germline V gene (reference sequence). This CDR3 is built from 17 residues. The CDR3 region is CASSPTLYLAHRETQYF. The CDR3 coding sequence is TGTGCCAGCAGCCCCACCCTCTATCTAGCCCACAGGGAGACCCAGTACTTC.

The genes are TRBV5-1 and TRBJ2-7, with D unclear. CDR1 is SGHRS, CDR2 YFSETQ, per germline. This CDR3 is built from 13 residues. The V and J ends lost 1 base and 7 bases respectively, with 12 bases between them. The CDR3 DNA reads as TGCGCCAGCAGCTTGTCCCCCCAGTGGGAGCAGTACTTC. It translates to CASSLSPQWEQYF.

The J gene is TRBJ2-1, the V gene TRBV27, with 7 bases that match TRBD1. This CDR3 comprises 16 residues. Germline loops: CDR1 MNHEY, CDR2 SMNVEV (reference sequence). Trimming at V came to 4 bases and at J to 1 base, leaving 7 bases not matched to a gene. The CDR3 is CASSYQGVESYNEQFF. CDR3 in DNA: TGTGCCAGCAGTTACCAGGGGGTTGAGTCCTACAATGAGCAGTTCTTC.

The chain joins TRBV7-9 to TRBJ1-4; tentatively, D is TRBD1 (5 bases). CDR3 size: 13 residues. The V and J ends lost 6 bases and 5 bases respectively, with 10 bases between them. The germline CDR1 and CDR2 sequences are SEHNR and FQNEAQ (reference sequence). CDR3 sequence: CASRAGSNEKLFF. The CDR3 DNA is TGTGCCAGCAGGGCAGGGTCAAATGAAAAACTGTTTTTT.

CDR3 protein: CASSQDVQGGSTGELFF. In DNA, the CDR3 is TGCGCCAGCAGCCAAGATGTCCAGGGGGGGAGCACCGGGGAGCTGTTTTTT. The V and J genes are TRBV4-1 and TRBJ2-2, with D possibly called TRBD1 or TRBD2 (7 bases each). Trimming left V 0 bases short and J 4 bases short, with 15 bases between. Germline lookup yields CDR1 MGHRA and CDR2 YSYEKL. The CDR3 is 17 amino acids.

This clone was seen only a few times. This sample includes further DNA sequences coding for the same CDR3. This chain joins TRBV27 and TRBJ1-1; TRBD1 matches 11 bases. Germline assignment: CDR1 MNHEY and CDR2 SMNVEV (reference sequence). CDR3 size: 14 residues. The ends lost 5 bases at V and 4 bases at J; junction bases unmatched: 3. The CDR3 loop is CASSPGTGGTEAFF. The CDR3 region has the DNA TGTGCCAGCAGTCCCGGGACAGGGGGCACTGAAGCTTTCTTT.

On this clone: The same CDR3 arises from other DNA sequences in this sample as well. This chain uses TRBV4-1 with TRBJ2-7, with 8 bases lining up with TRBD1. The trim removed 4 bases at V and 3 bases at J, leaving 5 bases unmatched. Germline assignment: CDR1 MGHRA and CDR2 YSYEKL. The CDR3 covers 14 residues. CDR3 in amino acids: CASSPTGQGYEQYF. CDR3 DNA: TGCGCCAGCAGCCCGACCGGACAGGGCTACGAGCAGTACTTC.

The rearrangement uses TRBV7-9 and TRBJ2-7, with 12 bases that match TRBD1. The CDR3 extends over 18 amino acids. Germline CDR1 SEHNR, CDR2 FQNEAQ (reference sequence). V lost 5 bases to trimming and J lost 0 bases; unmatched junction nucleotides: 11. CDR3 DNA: TGTGCCAGCAGCCCCGGGACAGGGGGCACGGATATCTCCTACGAGCAGTACTTC. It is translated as CASSPGTGGTDISYEQYF.

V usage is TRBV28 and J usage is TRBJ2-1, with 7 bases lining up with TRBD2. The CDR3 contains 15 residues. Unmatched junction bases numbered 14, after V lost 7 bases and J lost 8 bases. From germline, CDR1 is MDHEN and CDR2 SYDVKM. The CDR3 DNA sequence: TGTGCCAGCACCTTTGGACCCGTCGGGGGGTATGAGCAGTTCTTC. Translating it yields CASTFGPVGGYEQFF. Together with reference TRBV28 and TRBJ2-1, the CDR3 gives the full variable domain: DVKVTQSSRYLVKRTGEKVFLECVQDMDHENMFWYRQDPGLGLRLIYFSYDVKMKEKGDIPEGYSVSREKKERFSLILESASTNQTSMYLCASTFGPVGGYEQFFGPGTRLTVL.

The CDR3 reads CASSPYTRNEQFF. The CDR3 bases are TGTGCCAGCAGCCCCTACACTCGCAATGAGCAGTTCTTC. The genes are TRBV7-2 and TRBJ2-1; D is unclear. The germline gives CDR1 SGHTA, CDR2 FQGNSA. The V gene lost 5 bases and the J gene lost 6 bases, with 11 bases spanning the gap. The CDR3 totals 13 residues.

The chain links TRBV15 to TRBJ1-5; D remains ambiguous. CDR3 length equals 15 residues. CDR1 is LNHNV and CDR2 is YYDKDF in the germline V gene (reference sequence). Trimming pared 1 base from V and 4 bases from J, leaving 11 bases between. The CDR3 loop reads CATSRAGSWNQPQHF. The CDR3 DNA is TGTGCCACCAGCAGAGCGGGGTCGTGGAATCAGCCCCAGCATTTT.

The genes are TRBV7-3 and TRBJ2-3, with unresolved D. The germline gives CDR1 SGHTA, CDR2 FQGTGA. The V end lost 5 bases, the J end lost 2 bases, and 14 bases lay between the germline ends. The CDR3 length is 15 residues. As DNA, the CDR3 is TGTGCCAGCAGCCCATACCGTTCCTCCACAGATACGCAGTATTTT. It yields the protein CASSPYRSSTDTQYF.

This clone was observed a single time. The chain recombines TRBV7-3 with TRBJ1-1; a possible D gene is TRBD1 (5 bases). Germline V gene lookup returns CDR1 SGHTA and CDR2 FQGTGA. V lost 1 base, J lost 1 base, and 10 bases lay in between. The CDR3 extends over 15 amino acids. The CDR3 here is CASSLIGGTNTEAFF. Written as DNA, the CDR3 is TGTGCCAGCAGCTTAATCGGGGGTACGAACACTGAAGCTTTCTTT.

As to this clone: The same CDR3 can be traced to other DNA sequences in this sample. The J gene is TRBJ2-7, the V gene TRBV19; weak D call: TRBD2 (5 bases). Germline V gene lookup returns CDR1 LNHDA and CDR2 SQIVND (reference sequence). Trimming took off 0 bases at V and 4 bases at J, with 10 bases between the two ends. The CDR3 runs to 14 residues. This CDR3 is CASSIDGGSYEQYF. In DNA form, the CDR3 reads TGTGCCAGTAGTATAGATGGAGGTAGTTACGAGCAGTACTTC.

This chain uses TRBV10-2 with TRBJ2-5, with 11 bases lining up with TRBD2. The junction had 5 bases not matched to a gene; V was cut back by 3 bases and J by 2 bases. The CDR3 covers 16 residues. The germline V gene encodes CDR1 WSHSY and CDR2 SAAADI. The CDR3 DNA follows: TGCGCCAGCAGTGATTTGGGACTAGCGGTACAAGAGACCCAGTACTTC. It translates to CASSDLGLAVQETQYF.

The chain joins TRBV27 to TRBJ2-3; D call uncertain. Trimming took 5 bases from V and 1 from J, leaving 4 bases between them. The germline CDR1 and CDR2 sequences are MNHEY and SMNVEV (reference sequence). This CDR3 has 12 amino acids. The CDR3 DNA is TGTGCCAGCAGTCAGGGCACAGATACGCAGTATTTT. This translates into CASSQGTDTQYF.

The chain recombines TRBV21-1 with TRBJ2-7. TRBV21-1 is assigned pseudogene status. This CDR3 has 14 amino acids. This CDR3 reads CASSKNIGTHEQYF. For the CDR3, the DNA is TGTGCCAGCAGCAAAAACATCGGGACCCACGAGCAGTACTTC.

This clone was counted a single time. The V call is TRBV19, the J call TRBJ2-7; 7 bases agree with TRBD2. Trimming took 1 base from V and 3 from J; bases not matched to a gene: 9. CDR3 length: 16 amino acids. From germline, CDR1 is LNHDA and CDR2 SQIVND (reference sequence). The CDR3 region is CASSIAGGSGHYEQYF. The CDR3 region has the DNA TGTGCCAGTAGTATAGCGGGGGGTTCCGGGCACTACGAGCAGTACTTC. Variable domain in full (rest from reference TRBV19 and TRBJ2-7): DGGITQSPKYLFRKEGQNVTLSCEQNLNHDAMYWYRQDPGQGLRLIYYSQIVNDFQKGDIAEGYSVSREKKESFPLTVTSAQKNPTAFYLCASSIAGGSGHYEQYFGPGTRLTVT.

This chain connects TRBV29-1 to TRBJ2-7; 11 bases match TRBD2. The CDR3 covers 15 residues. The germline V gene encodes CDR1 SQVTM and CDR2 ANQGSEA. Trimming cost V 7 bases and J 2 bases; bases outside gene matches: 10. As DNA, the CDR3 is TGCAGCGCCAGTCGGGGTAGCGGGAGGGCCTACGAGCAGTACTTC. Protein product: CSASRGSGRAYEQYF.

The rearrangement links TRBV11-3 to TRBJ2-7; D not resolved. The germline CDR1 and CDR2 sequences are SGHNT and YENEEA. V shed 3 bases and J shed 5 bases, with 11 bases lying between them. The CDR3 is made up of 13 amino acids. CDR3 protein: CASSFLPGHEQYF. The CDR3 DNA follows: TGTGCCAGCAGCTTTCTCCCTGGCCACGAGCAGTACTTC.

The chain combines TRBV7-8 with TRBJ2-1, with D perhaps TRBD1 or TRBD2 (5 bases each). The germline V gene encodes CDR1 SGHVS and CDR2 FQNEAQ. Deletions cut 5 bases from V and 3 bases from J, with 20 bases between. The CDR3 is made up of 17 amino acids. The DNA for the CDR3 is TGTGCCAGCAGCCCATACCACGGGGCATACTACTACAATGAGCAGTTCTTC. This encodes CASSPYHGAYYYNEQFF.

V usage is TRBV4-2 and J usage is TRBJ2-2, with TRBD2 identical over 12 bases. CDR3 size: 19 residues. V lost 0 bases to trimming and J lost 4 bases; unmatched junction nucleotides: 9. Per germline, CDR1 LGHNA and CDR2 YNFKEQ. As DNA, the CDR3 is TGTGCCAGCAGCCAAGAGGGTGGACTAGCGGGACCGGGCACCGGGGAGCTGTTTTTT. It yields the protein CASSQEGGLAGPGTGELFF.

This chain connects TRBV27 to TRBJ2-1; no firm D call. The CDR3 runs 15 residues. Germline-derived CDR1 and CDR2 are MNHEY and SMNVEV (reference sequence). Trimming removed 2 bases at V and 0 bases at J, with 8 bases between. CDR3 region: CASSLGFSSYNEQFF. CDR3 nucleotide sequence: TGTGCCAGCAGTTTAGGTTTTAGCTCCTACAATGAGCAGTTCTTC.

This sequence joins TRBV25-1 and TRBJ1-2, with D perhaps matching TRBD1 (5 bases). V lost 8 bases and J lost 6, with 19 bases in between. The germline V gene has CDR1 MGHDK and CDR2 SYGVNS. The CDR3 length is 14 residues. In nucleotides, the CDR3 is TGTGCCAGCTGGGGGGGTTGGACTGAAGATGGCTACACCTTC. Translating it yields CASWGGWTEDGYTF.